The 24 T cell receptor beta chains listed next were all sequenced from one sample in a study of shared clonotypes between healthy human individuals. Using immunoSEQ multiplex PCR, the repertoire was profiled, and TCRdb retains in-frame clones only, with some absent. Of about 1 million clones in the sample, under 80% are singletons; the top ten hold 1.2% to 1.5%. Sequenced input: memory CD4+ T cells sorted from blood. The subset: CD45RA-negative fraction. The receptor set was obtained from a man between 18 and 29 years old in good health.

The count of this clone is one. This specimen includes other DNA sequences encoding the same CDR3. The chain uses TRBV11-2 and TRBJ2-7, with TRBD2 matching 8 bases. Germline CDR1 SGHAT, CDR2 FQNNGV. This CDR3 has 12 amino acids. Losses at the gene ends were 5 bases for V and 5 bases for J; bases not matched to a gene: 2. The CDR3 sequence: CASSPSGHEQYF. In nucleotides, the CDR3 is TGTGCCAGCAGCCCTAGCGGGCACGAGCAGTACTTC.

This clone was seen a single time. The chain carries TRBV2 and TRBJ2-3; 8 positions agree with TRBD2. J lost 2 bases, V lost 7 bases, and 11 bases had no gene match. CDR1 is SNHLY and CDR2 is FYNNEI in the germline V gene. CDR3 length: 16 amino acids. This chain's CDR3 is CASKEGSGGVTDTQYF. In DNA form, the CDR3 reads TGTGCCAGCAAAGAGGGCAGCGGGGGCGTCACAGATACGCAGTATTTT.

Comment on this clone: The same CDR3 is also encoded by other DNA sequences in this sample. This chain connects TRBV5-4 to TRBJ2-6, with D unresolved. CDR1 is SGHNT and CDR2 is YYREEE in the germline V gene (reference sequence). The V and J ends lost 2 bases and 0 bases respectively, with 3 bases between them. The CDR3 runs to 14 residues. CDR3 in amino acids: CASSFDSGANVLTF. CDR3 DNA sequence: TGTGCCAGCAGCTTTGACTCTGGGGCCAACGTCCTGACTTTC.

The chain joins TRBV9 to TRBJ1-2; weak D call: TRBD1 (6 bases). CDR3 size: 15 residues. Trimming left V 3 bases short and J 4 bases short, with 16 bases between. Per the germline V gene, CDR1 is SGDLS and CDR2 is YYNGEE. In DNA, the CDR3 is TGTGCCAGCAGCGGCGGGGGGCGGTTTGTCTATGGCTACACCTTC. This codes for CASSGGGRFVYGYTF.

This clone was observed a single time. The chain is built from TRBV12-5 and TRBJ2-3, with 10 positions matching TRBD1. V lost 1 base, J lost 0 bases, and 1 base stayed unmatched. Germline loops: CDR1 LGHNT, CDR2 FRNRAP. The CDR3 spans 16 residues. In nucleotides, the CDR3 is TGTGCTAGTGGTTTGGGGACAGGGGGTAGCACAGATACGCAGTATTTT. Encoded protein: CASGLGTGGSTDTQYF.

This chain uses TRBV5-5 with TRBJ1-2, with D unclear. V lost 4 bases, J lost 6 bases, and 19 bases lay in between. CDR1 SGHKS and CDR2 YYEKEE come from the germline V gene (reference sequence). CDR3 size: 15 residues. This CDR3 is CASSPRRDLGNGYTF. In DNA, the CDR3 is TGTGCCAGCAGCCCAAGGAGGGATTTGGGGAATGGCTACACCTTC.

The chain links TRBV5-1 to TRBJ2-1; the match to TRBD1 covers 8 bases. The CDR3 is 15 residues long. The germline V gene encodes CDR1 SGHRS and CDR2 YFSETQ. The V gene end was trimmed by 5 bases and the J gene end by 2 bases; junction bases not matched to a gene: 6. The chain's CDR3 is CASSEQGDPYNEQFF. The DNA for the CDR3 is TGCGCCAGCAGTGAACAGGGGGACCCCTACAATGAGCAGTTCTTC.

This clone has more than one count but fewer than ten. The V gene is TRBV30, the J gene TRBJ1-1; D is uncertain. CDR1 GTSNPN and CDR2 SVGIG come from the germline V gene (reference sequence). The CDR3 runs to 13 residues. With 0 bases removed from V and 7 bases from J, the gap between germline ends came to 12 bases. For the CDR3, the DNA is TGTGCCTGGAGTGTCCGTACGGTCGGTGAAGCTTTCTTT. Protein sequence: CAWSVRTVGEAFF.

The chain couples TRBV5-1 to TRBJ2-7; TRBD1 matches at 11 bases. V gave up 5 bases and J gave up 5 bases; unmatched junction bases: 9. The CDR3 spans 15 residues. Germline CDR1 and CDR2: SGHRS and YFSETQ. The DNA of the CDR3 is TGCGCCAGCAGTGGGATAGGGACAGGGGGGAACGAGCAGTACTTC. As protein: CASSGIGTGGNEQYF.

Only a few counts were recorded for this clone. V gene TRBV7-9 combines with J gene TRBJ1-5; a possible D gene is TRBD1 (5 bases). The ends were cut back, 3 bases at V and 6 bases at J, with 12 bases in the middle. There are 14 residues in the CDR3. CDR1 and CDR2 from the germline V gene are SEHNR and FQNEAQ (reference sequence). The CDR3 reads CASSFQQDGQPQHF. CDR3 DNA sequence: TGTGCCAGCAGCTTTCAACAGGACGGTCAGCCCCAGCATTTT.

J is TRBJ2-7 and V is TRBV20-1; D remains ambiguous. Germline-derived CDR1 and CDR2 are DFQATT and SNEGSKA (reference sequence). Trimming removed 0 bases from V and 5 bases from J, with 5 bases in between. The CDR3 has 11 amino acids. CDR3 loop: CSARDADEQYF. CDR3 in DNA: TGCAGTGCTAGAGATGCAGACGAGCAGTACTTC.

The CDR3 loop reads CASSFRVGRRGAGELFF. The CDR3 DNA reads TGTGCCAGCAGTTTTAGAGTGGGCAGGCGGGGGGCCGGGGAGCTGTTTTTT. The chain carries TRBV28 and TRBJ2-2; 8 nucleotides align to TRBD2. The CDR3 has 17 amino acids. The V gene's germline CDR1 is MDHEN and CDR2 SYDVKM. The V gene end was trimmed by 3 bases and the J gene end by 6 bases; junction bases not matched to a gene: 12.

The chain has TRBV30 and TRBJ1-3; no reliable D call. The CDR3 is 15 amino acids. Germline assignment: CDR1 GTSNPN and CDR2 SVGIG (reference sequence). The V and J ends lost 0 bases and 0 bases respectively, with 9 bases between them. CDR3 bases: TGTGCCTGGAGTGTACAGCGGCTCTCTGGAAACACCATATATTTT. This sequence encodes CAWSVQRLSGNTIYF.

This chain connects TRBV2 to TRBJ1-4; tentatively, D is TRBD1 (6 bases). V gave up 6 bases and J gave up 3 bases, with 8 bases separating them. The V gene's germline CDR1 is SNHLY and CDR2 FYNNEI. CDR3 length: 13 residues. The CDR3 region has the DNA TGTGCCAGCAGAACAGGGCCTAATGAAAAACTGTTTTTT. Amino acid sequence: CASRTGPNEKLFF.

This clone was recorded at least ten times. V and J are TRBV27 and TRBJ1-6; D is possibly TRBD1 (5 bases). Trimming pared 5 bases from V and 7 bases from J, leaving 15 bases between. The CDR3 sequence is 15 residues long. Germline V gene sequence: CDR1 MNHEY, CDR2 SMNVEV (reference sequence). CDR3 sequence reads: CASSHPTEINSPLHF. The CDR3 DNA is TGTGCCAGCAGTCACCCGACAGAAATAAATTCACCCCTCCACTTT.

V gene TRBV5-1 combines with J gene TRBJ1-2; a possible D gene is TRBD1 (5 bases). This CDR3 is built from 16 residues. V lost 4 bases, J lost 4 bases, and 20 bases lay in between. Germline V CDR1 and CDR2: SGHRS, YFSETQ. The CDR3 region has the DNA TGCGCCAGCAGCCGTCGGGCGGGGGATAGTCTCTATGGCTACACCTTC. Residues: CASSRRAGDSLYGYTF.

The chain couples TRBV5-1 to TRBJ1-2; D unclear. Germline values: CDR1 SGHRS, CDR2 YFSETQ. V lost 4 bases and J lost 4, with 14 bases in between. CDR3 length: 14 amino acids. The CDR3 protein is CASSPTSAGYGYTF. The DNA for the CDR3 is TGCGCCAGCAGCCCAACATCGGCTGGCTATGGCTACACCTTC.

The chain carries TRBV29-1 and TRBJ2-3; 9 bases match TRBD2. V lost 4 bases, J lost 3 bases, and 5 bases stayed unmatched. CDR1 and CDR2 from the germline V gene are SQVTM and ANQGSEA. The CDR3 sequence is 14 residues long. The CDR3 sequence: CSVGREGLTDTQYF. In nucleotides, the CDR3 is TGCAGCGTTGGGCGGGAGGGCCTGACAGATACGCAGTATTTT.

The chain employs TRBV10-3 and TRBJ2-1, with 12 nucleotides matching TRBD2. This CDR3 is built from 18 residues. Trimming cost V 4 bases and J 5 bases; bases outside gene matches: 12. Germline V CDR1 and CDR2: ENHRY, SYGVKD. In nucleotides, the CDR3 is TGTGCCATCAGTGGGACCCCATCCCTAGCGGGAGGGAACAATGAGCAGTTCTTC. Residues: CAISGTPSLAGGNNEQFF.

This chain links TRBV7-6 with TRBJ2-7, with D uncertain. The CDR3 totals 13 residues. V dropped 4 bases and J dropped 4 bases, with 11 bases sitting between them. Germline loops: CDR1 SGHVS, CDR2 FNYEAQ. The CDR3 is CASSSRATYEQYF. The CDR3 coding sequence is TGTGCCAGCAGCTCTAGGGCTACTTACGAGCAGTACTTC. Full variable domain (remainder filled in from reference TRBV7-6 and TRBJ2-7): GAGVSQSPRYKVTKRGQDVALRCDPISGHVSLYWYRQALGQGPEFLTYFNYEAQQDKSGLPNDRFSAERPEGSISTLTIQRTEQRDSAMYRCASSSRATYEQYFGPGTRLTVT.

The CDR3: CASSLAGQGTYGYTF. DNA of the CDR3: TGTGCCAGCAGCTTAGCGGGGCAGGGTACCTATGGCTACACCTTC. This rearrangement joins TRBV7-9 to TRBJ1-2; perhaps TRBD1 as D (5 bases). V was trimmed by 0 bases and J by 4 bases, leaving 12 bases between them. The CDR3 consists of 15 residues. Germline CDR1 SEHNR, CDR2 FQNEAQ (reference sequence).

The V call is TRBV7-6, the J call TRBJ2-3, with TRBD1 matching over 8 bases. Germline CDR1 SGHVS, CDR2 FNYEAQ. V lost 5 bases, J lost 4 bases, and 8 bases stayed unmatched. The CDR3 runs to 15 residues. The CDR3 coding sequence is TGTGCCAGCAGCCCAGCACAGGGGGTGGCAGATACGCAGTATTTT. This gives the protein CASSPAQGVADTQYF. The full variable domain, in which reference TRBV7-6 and TRBJ2-3 provide the parts outside the CDR3, is GAGVSQSPRYKVTKRGQDVALRCDPISGHVSLYWYRQALGQGPEFLTYFNYEAQQDKSGLPNDRFSAERPEGSISTLTIQRTEQRDSAMYRCASSPAQGVADTQYFGPGTRLTVL.

This clone was observed a single time. The V call is TRBV5-1, the J call TRBJ1-2; weak D call: TRBD1 (5 bases). The CDR3 consists of 14 residues. V shed 0 bases and J shed 4 bases, with 10 bases lying between them. The germline V gene has CDR1 SGHRS and CDR2 YFSETQ. CDR3 region: CASSLAAGPYGYTF. CDR3 in DNA: TGCGCCAGCAGCTTGGCCGCGGGGCCCTATGGCTACACCTTC.

Concerning this clone: Other nucleotide sequences in the sample specify the same CDR3. This chain joins TRBV5-1 and TRBJ2-1; D is unresolved. The CDR3 totals 14 residues. Germline CDR1 and CDR2: SGHRS and YFSETQ. The V end was cut by 0 bases, the J end by 3 bases, with 7 bases between. The CDR3 DNA is TGCGCCAGCAGCTTGGGGACCAGCTACAATGAGCAGTTCTTC. Its translation is CASSLGTSYNEQFF.